This T cell receptor beta chain was sequenced for a study of cytomegalovirus exposure and HLA in healthy donors. The overall study: The platform used for the 120 validation repertoires matched that of the 650 to 750 first-cohort repertoires, a later analysis reported.

This clone was seen just once. No antigen is known for it. Other DNA sequences in this specimen translate into the identical CDR3. Findings of the study overall: Reports indicated that the classifier achieved high specificity and sensitivity in diagnosing cytomegalovirus status. The study labeled 150 to 200 TCR beta chains cytomegalovirus-associated.

This CDR3 has 16 residues. The V gene end was trimmed by 3 bases and the J gene end by 2 bases; junction bases not matched to a gene: 5. Germline values: CDR1 LNHDA, CDR2 SQIVND (reference sequence). The table came from immunoSEQ multiplex PCR; TCRdb's copy has only in-frame clones and leaves some out. This table has about 43,000 clones, approximately 90% appearing once. Sequenced material: PBMCs. This chain connects TRBV19 to TRBJ1-1, with 11 bases aligning to TRBD1. The TCR sequence derives from a young man in good health and CMV-seronegative. CDR3 nucleotide sequence: TGTGCCAGTAGTATTAGGACAGGGGGCGCAAACACTGAAGCTTTCTTT. Residues: CASSIRTGGANTEAFF.